These 22 T cell receptor beta chains were all obtained from the same sample, sequenced in a study of T cell responses to AZD1222 COVID-19 vaccine. This table comes from immunoSEQ multiplex PCR, and its TCRdb copy is limited to in-frame clones, with some not included. Of over 85,000 clones listed, roughly four fifths are singletons. Source: peripheral blood, taken on day 0 of AZD1222 vaccination. All receptors derive from an adult in good health.

The rearrangement uses TRBV15 and TRBJ1-5; no clear D. V was trimmed by 8 bases and J by 7 bases, leaving 18 bases between them. CDR3 length: 14 residues. Germline CDR1 reads LNHNV; CDR2 reads YYDKDF (reference sequence). The CDR3 region has the DNA TGTGCCACCCGCGTAGGAGGGATGGAACAGCCCCAGCATTTT. Protein product: CATRVGGMEQPQHF.

The chain links TRBV7-2 to TRBJ2-3; D is unclear. The V end lost 0 bases, the J end lost 5 bases, and 9 bases lay between the germline ends. CDR1 and CDR2 from the germline V gene are SGHTA and FQGNSA. The CDR3 runs to 14 residues. CDR3 amino acids: CASSLAGLGDTQYF. CDR3 nucleotides: TGTGCCAGCAGCTTAGCAGGGTTGGGAGATACGCAGTATTTT.

This clone was seen once. This rearrangement joins TRBV28 to TRBJ1-2; D may be TRBD1 (6 bases). The V and J ends lost 6 bases and 1 base respectively, with 12 bases between them. The CDR3 loop spans 14 amino acids. CDR1 is MDHEN, CDR2 SYDVKM, per germline. The CDR3 nucleotides read TGTGCCAGCAGGGACAGTACGCGTAACTATGGCTACACCTTC. Translation gives CASRDSTRNYGYTF.

This chain joins TRBV16 and TRBJ2-1; D unclear. This CDR3 spans 14 amino acids. In germline, CDR1 is KGHSY, CDR2 FQNENV. Trimming removed 4 bases at V and 0 bases at J, with 7 bases between. CDR3 in amino acids: CASSPQFSYNEQFF. The CDR3 DNA reads as TGTGCCAGCAGCCCACAATTCTCCTACAATGAGCAGTTCTTC.

V is TRBV29-1 and J is TRBJ2-5; TRBD2 is a possible D gene (6 bases). Germline CDR1 SQVTM, CDR2 ANQGSEA. V lost 7 bases to trimming and J lost 4 bases, with 13 bases between them. This CDR3 has 12 residues. The CDR3 DNA reads as TGCAGCGGGCATCGGGGGAGAGAGACCCAGTACTTC. Protein: CSGHRGRETQYF.

The genes are TRBV5-1 and TRBJ1-1; D may be TRBD1 (6 bases). CDR1 SGHRS and CDR2 YFSETQ come from the germline V gene. Trimming took off 6 bases at V and 4 bases at J, with 16 bases between the two ends. This CDR3 has 14 residues. CDR3 region: CASTKSRGGTEAFF. The CDR3 DNA follows: TGCGCCAGCACCAAATCCAGGGGAGGCACTGAAGCTTTCTTT.

The chain couples TRBV5-4 to TRBJ2-1, with TRBD2 matching 14 bases. V lost 5 bases to trimming and J lost 8 bases; unmatched junction nucleotides: 9. The CDR3 contains 16 residues. CDR1 and CDR2 from the germline V gene are SGHNT and YYREEE (reference sequence). CDR3 in DNA: TGTGCCAGCAGGGGGACTAGCGGGAGTCAAAATCATGAGCAGTTCTTC. As protein: CASRGTSGSQNHEQFF.

The V gene is TRBV7-8, the J gene TRBJ1-5, with a tentative D call TRBD1 (6 bases). Trimming stripped 2 bases from V and 5 bases from J, with 13 bases between. The CDR3 runs to 15 residues. The V gene's germline CDR1 is SGHVS and CDR2 FQNEAQ. The CDR3: CASSLRRGGYQPQHF. The CDR3 DNA reads as TGTGCCAGCAGCTTACGTCGTGGGGGCTATCAGCCCCAGCATTTT.

This clone appeared a single time. The chain combines TRBV23-1 with TRBJ1-4; weak D call: TRBD1 (5 bases). TRBV23-1 is recorded as an ORF, its role being uncertain. The CDR3 runs to 14 residues. Trimming took off 7 bases at V and 4 bases at J, with 13 bases between the two ends. The chain's CDR3 is CASNRQTSNEKLFF. Here the CDR3 DNA reads TGCGCCAGCAATAGACAGACTAGTAATGAAAAACTGTTTTTT.

This sequence joins TRBV19 and TRBJ1-1; D may be TRBD1 (6 bases). The V gene lost 2 bases and the J gene lost 5 bases, with 9 bases spanning the gap. This CDR3 is built from 13 residues. Germline V gene sequence: CDR1 LNHDA, CDR2 SQIVND (reference sequence). The CDR3 region has the DNA TGTGCCAGTAGTATACGTCAGGGGACTGAAGCTTTCTTT. Translated, it gives CASSIRQGTEAFF.

The rearrangement links TRBV30 to TRBJ1-2; 8 nucleotides match TRBD1. The CDR3 length is 14 residues. CDR1 is GTSNPN, CDR2 SVGIG, per germline (reference sequence). V trimming: 2 bases; J trimming: 4 bases; junction bases outside the gene matches: 6. The CDR3 nucleotides are TGTGCCTGGAGTCCCGGACAGGGTGGCTATGGCTACACCTTC. It specifies CAWSPGQGGYGYTF.

The V call is TRBV24-1, the J call TRBJ1-2; 9 nucleotides align to TRBD1. The CDR3 has 15 amino acids. CDR1 is KGHDR, CDR2 SFDVKD, per germline. Trimming took 4 bases from V and 8 from J; bases not matched to a gene: 10. As DNA, the CDR3 is TGTGCCACCAGTGACTCGATTGGGACAGGGAAGGGCTACACCTTC. Its protein product is CATSDSIGTGKGYTF.

This sequence joins TRBV6-2 or TRBV6-3 and TRBJ2-5; D gene unclear. This CDR3 comprises 16 residues. Germline lookup yields CDR1 MNHEY and CDR2 SVGEGT. Trimming removed 0 bases from V and 1 base from J, with 12 bases in between. In DNA form, the CDR3 reads TGTGCCAGCAGTTACTCGAGGCGCCAGCTCCAAGAGACCCAGTACTTC. Protein: CASSYSRRQLQETQYF.

The chain recombines TRBV5-4 with TRBJ2-7; possible D gene TRBD1, 6 bases. The CDR3 runs 15 residues. V was clipped by 3 bases and J by 1 base, with 14 bases between them. Germline V lookup: CDR1 SGHNT, CDR2 YYREEE (reference sequence). CDR3 region: CASSSARGTSYEQYF. The DNA for the CDR3 is TGTGCCAGCAGCTCGGCCAGGGGCACTTCCTACGAGCAGTACTTC. The whole variable domain, remainder taken from reference TRBV5-4 and TRBJ2-7, is ETGVTQSPTHLIKTRGQQVTLRCSSQSGHNTVSWYQQALGQGPQFIFQYYREEENGRGNFPPRFSGLQFPNYSSELNVNALELDDSALYLCASSSARGTSYEQYFGPGTRLTVT.

The rearrangement links TRBV9 to TRBJ2-1, with D hard to call. The CDR3 extends over 14 amino acids. The germline V gene encodes CDR1 SGDLS and CDR2 YYNGEE. V lost 2 bases to trimming and J lost 5 bases, with 11 bases between them. The CDR3 protein is CASSVTLRDNEQFF. The CDR3 DNA sequence: TGTGCCAGCAGCGTCACCCTTAGAGACAATGAGCAGTTCTTC.

The chain is built from TRBV29-1 and TRBJ1-1, with D perhaps matching TRBD1 (6 bases). The CDR3 contains 12 residues. Trimming pared 7 bases from V and 4 bases from J, leaving 13 bases between. CDR1 and CDR2 from the germline V gene are SQVTM and ANQGSEA. Here the CDR3 reads CSGITGITEAFF. CDR3 DNA: TGCAGCGGCATAACAGGGATCACTGAAGCTTTCTTT. Combining the CDR3 with reference TRBV29-1 and TRBJ1-1 gives the whole variable domain SAVISQKPSRDICQRGTSLTIQCQVDSQVTMMFWYRQQPGQSLTLIATANQGSEATYESGFVIDKFPISRPNLTFSTLTVSNMSPEDSSIYLCSGITGITEAFFGQGTRLTVV.

The CDR3 region has the DNA TGTGCCAGCAGTGAAGCCGGAGTCTTTAGGTTCCAAGAGACCCAGTACTTC. This codes for CASSEAGVFRFQETQYF. The rearrangement uses TRBV6-1 and TRBJ2-5; D ambiguous. V lost 0 bases to trimming and J lost 1 base, with 15 bases between them. The CDR3 runs to 17 residues. Germline CDR1 MNHNS, CDR2 SASEGT.

The chain has TRBV6-6 and TRBJ2-7, with 11 bases matching TRBD1. Germline V gene data show CDR1 as MNHNY and CDR2 as SVGAGI (reference sequence). CDR3 length: 14 residues. The V and J ends lost 5 bases and 3 bases, in that order; junction bases with no gene match: 3. CDR3 DNA: TGTGCCAGCAGTGCTGGGACAGGGGGCTACGAGCAGTACTTC. The encoded protein is CASSAGTGGYEQYF.

The chain uses TRBV7-2 and TRBJ1-2; TRBD1 matches 9 bases. J lost 6 bases, V lost 0 bases, and 5 bases had no gene match. This CDR3 has 15 amino acids. Per germline, CDR1 SGHTA and CDR2 FQGNSA. For the CDR3, the DNA is TGTGCCAGCAGCTTAGCCCTACAGGGGGCGGATGGCTACACCTTC. It is translated as CASSLALQGADGYTF.

This chain links TRBV19 with TRBJ2-6; D gene uncertain. CDR3 length: 15 residues. The germline CDR1 and CDR2 sequences are LNHDA and SQIVND (reference sequence). The ends were cut back, 4 bases at V and 0 bases at J, with 7 bases in the middle. In DNA form, the CDR3 reads TGTGCCAGTAGTAACTGGCTCTCTGGGGCCAACGTCCTGACTTTC. This encodes CASSNWLSGANVLTF.

The CDR3 coding sequence is TGTGCCAGCAGACCCGTACTCACCGGGGAGCTGTTTTTT. Translated: CASRPVLTGELFF. The chain combines TRBV27 with TRBJ2-2; unclear D gene. The germline gives CDR1 MNHEY, CDR2 SMNVEV (reference sequence). The length of the CDR3 is 13 residues. Deletions cut 6 bases from V and 4 bases from J, with 9 bases between.

This chain joins TRBV9 and TRBJ1-3; 8 bases match TRBD1. Looked up from germline, CDR1 is SGDLS and CDR2 is YYNGEE. V dropped 0 bases and J dropped 4; count of bases not matched to a gene: 3. The CDR3 is 15 amino acids. DNA for the CDR3: TGTGCCAGCAGCGTAGGACAGGGGACGGGAAACACCATATATTTT. This codes for CASSVGQGTGNTIYF.